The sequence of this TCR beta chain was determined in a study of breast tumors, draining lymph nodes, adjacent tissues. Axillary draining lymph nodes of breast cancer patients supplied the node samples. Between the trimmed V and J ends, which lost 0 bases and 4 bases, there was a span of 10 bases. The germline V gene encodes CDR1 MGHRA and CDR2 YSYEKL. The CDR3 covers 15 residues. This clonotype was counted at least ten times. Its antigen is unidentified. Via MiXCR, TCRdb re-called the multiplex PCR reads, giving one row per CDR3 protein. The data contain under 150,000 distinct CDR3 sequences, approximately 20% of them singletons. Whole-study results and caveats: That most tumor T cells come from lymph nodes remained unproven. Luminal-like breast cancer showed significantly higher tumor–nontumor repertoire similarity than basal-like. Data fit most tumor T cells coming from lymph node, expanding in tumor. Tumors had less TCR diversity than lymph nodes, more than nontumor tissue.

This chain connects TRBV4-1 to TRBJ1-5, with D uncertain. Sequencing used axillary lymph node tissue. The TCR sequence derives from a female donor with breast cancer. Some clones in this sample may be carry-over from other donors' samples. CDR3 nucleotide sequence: TGCGCCAGCAGCCAAGAAGGCACCCGAAATCAGCCCCAGCATTTT. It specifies CASSQEGTRNQPQHF.